Detailed here is one TCR beta chain. The age range of participants was about 18 to 95 years, with residence in approximately 25 US areas. Cohort 3 donors were reported recovered after two negative PCRs, clearance, or symptom resolution. The CDR3 is 15 amino acids. Germline V lookup: CDR1 MDHEN, CDR2 SYDVKM. V shed 4 bases and J 5 bases; nucleotides not matched to a gene: 5. The sample is drawn from a study of blood T cell repertoires in COVID-19. Study as a whole: From T cells, B-cell-depleted T cells, or PBMCs came the material, which was cDNA or gDNA.

In the authors' workflow: Reference gene primer amplification in the assay estimated nucleated cell counts. Assay used: immunoSEQ multiplex PCR; TCRdb lists only in-frame clones, some missing. That table is the source of V, J and clone size, and D and trimming were worked out from the DNA. The sample consists of around 250,000 clones, 85% to 90% of them appearing once. This clonotype was sampled from a man in his late teens or twenties who had recovered from COVID-19. Sequenced material: PBMCs or T cells enriched from blood (not recorded which). The chain carries TRBV28 and TRBJ1-4; 9 bases are a match to TRBD1. The CDR3 region is CASSSPTGGNEKLFF. The CDR3 DNA sequence: TGTGCCAGCAGTTCCCCGACAGGGGGAAATGAAAAACTGTTTTTT.